This T cell receptor beta chain came from a study of vaccination effects on CD4 cells after COVID-19. Across the study: The cohort was immunized with two doses of either the BNT162b2 or mRNA-1273 vaccine.

This clone has a handful of counts. No antigen is known for it. Profiling relied on immunoSEQ multiplex PCR, and the TCRdb table lists in-frame clones only, not all of them. This sample has 70,000 or so clones, with around 72% found just once. V lost 6 bases and J 4 bases, leaving 15 bases between the germline ends. In germline, CDR1 is SNHLY, CDR2 FYNNEI. The CDR3 is 14 residues long. Under the ViraFEST assay, PBMC were stimulated with viral peptide pools so that antigen-specific CD4+ T cells expanded. Sequencing was performed afterwards. At the end of around eleven days of culture, CD4+ T cells were isolated. Their SARS-CoV-2 infection, verified by PCR, occurred between March and December 2020.

Material: CD4+ T cells from PBMCs cultured with HIV peptides, obtained before COVID-19 vaccination. As for subset: HIV-1 Nef peptide pool negative control/reference culture. This clonotype was sampled from a human donor who had a prior SARS-CoV-2 infection. The genes are TRBV2 and TRBJ1-1; D might be TRBD1 (5 bases). The CDR3 is CASSLGGRSTEAFF. CDR3 nucleotides: TGTGCCAGCAGCCTCGGGGGTAGGAGCACTGAAGCTTTCTTT.